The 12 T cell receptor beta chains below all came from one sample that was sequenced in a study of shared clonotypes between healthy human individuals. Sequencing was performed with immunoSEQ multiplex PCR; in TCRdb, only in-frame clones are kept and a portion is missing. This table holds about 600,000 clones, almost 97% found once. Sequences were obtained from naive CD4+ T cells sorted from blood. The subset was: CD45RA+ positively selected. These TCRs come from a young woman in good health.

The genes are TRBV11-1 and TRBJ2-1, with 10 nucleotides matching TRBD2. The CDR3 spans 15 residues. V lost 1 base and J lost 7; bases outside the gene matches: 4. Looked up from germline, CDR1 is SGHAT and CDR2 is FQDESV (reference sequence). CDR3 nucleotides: TGTGCCAGCAGCTTAGGACTAGCGGGTCCGAATGAGCAGTTCTTC. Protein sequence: CASSLGLAGPNEQFF.

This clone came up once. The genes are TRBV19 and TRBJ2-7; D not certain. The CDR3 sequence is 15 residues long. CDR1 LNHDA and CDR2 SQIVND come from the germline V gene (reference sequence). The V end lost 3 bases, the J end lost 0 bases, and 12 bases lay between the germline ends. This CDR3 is CASSIGASTSYEQYF. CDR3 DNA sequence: TGTGCCAGTAGTATTGGTGCAAGCACCTCCTACGAGCAGTACTTC.

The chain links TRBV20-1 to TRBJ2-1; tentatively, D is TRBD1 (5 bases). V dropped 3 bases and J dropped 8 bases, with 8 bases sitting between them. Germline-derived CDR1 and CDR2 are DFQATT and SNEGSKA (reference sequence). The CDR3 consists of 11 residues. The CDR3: CSARGLHEQFF. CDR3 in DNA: TGCAGTGCTAGGGGGCTACATGAGCAGTTCTTC.

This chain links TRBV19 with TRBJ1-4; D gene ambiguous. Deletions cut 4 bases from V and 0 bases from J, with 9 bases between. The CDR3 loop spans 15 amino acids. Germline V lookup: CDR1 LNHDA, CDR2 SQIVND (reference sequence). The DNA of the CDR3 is TGTGCCAGTAGTAGGGCACAGACAACTAATGAAAAACTGTTTTTT. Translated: CASSRAQTTNEKLFF.

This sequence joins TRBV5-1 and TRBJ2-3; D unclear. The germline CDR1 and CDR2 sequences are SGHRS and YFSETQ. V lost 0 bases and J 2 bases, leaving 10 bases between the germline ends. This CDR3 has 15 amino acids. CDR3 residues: CASSLGGLSTDTQYF. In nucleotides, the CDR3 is TGCGCCAGCAGCTTGGGTGGCCTCTCCACAGATACGCAGTATTTT.

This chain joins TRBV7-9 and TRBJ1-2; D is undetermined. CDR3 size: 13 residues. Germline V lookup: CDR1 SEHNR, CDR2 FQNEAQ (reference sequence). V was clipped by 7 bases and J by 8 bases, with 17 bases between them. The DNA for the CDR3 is TGTGCCAGCAACTCCTTCGGTGACGTGGGCTACACCTTC. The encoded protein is CASNSFGDVGYTF. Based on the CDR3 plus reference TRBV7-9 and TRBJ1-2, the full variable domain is DTGVSQNPRHKITKRGQNVTFRCDPISEHNRLYWYRQTLGQGPEFLTYFQNEAQLEKSRLLSDRFSAERPKGSFSTLEIQRTEQGDSAMYLCASNSFGDVGYTFGSGTRLTVV.

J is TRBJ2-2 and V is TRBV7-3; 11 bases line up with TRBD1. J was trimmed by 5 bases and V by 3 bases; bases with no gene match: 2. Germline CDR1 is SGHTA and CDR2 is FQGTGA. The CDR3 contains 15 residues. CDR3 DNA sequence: TGTGCCAGCAGCTTCGGGACAGGGGGGACCGGGGAGCTGTTTTTT. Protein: CASSFGTGGTGELFF. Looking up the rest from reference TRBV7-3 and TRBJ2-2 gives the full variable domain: GAGVSQTPSNKVTEKGKYVELRCDPISGHTALYWYRQSLGQGPEFLIYFQGTGAADDSGLPNDRFFAVRPEGSVSTLKIQRTERGDSAVYLCASSFGTGGTGELFFGEGSRLTVL.

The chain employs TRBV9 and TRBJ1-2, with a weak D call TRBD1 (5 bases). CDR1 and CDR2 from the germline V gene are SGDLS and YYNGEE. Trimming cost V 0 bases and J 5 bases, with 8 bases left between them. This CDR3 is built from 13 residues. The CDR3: CASSVAGGYGYTF. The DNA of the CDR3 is TGTGCCAGCAGCGTAGCCGGGGGGTATGGCTACACCTTC.

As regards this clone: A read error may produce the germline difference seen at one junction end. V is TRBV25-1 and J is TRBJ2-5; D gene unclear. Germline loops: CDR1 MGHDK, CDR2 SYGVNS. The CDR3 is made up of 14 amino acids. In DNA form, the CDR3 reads TGTGCCAGCAGCCGTACCCTATACCAAGAGGCCCAGTACTTC. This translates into CASSRTLYQEAQYF.

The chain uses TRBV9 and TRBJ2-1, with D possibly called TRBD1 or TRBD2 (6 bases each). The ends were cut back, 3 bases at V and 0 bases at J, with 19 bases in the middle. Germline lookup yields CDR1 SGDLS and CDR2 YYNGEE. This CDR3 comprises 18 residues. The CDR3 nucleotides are TGTGCCAGCAGCGAGGGGGAGACTAGTGGCCACTCCTACAATGAGCAGTTCTTC. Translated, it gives CASSEGETSGHSYNEQFF. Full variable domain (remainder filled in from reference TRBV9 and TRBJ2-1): DSGVTQTPKHLITATGQRVTLRCSPRSGDLSVYWYQQSLDQGLQFLIQYYNGEERAKGNILERFSAQQFPDLHSELNLSSLELGDSALYFCASSEGETSGHSYNEQFFGPGTRLTVL.

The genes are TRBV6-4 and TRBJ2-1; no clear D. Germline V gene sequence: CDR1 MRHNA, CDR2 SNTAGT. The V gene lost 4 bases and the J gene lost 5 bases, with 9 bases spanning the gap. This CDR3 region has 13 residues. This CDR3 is CASSVGLDNEQFF. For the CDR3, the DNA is TGTGCCAGCAGTGTTGGGCTTGACAATGAGCAGTTCTTC.

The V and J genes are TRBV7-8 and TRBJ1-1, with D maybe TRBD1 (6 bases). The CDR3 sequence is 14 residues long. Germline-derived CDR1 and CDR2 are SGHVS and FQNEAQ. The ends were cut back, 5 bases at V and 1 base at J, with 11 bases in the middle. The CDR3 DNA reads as TGTGCCAGCAGCGTCGGACAGAGGAACACTGAAGCTTTCTTT. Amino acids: CASSVGQRNTEAFF.